Following are 4 T cell receptor beta chains from one sample sequenced in a study of human CD8 memory T cell subsets. Libraries targeted TCR beta using 5' RACE with UMIs. From the 5' RACE reads, TCRdb lists one entry per CDR3 protein and no DNA. The sample has thousands of distinct CDR3 sequences; the top ten hold around 20%. The specimen was CD8+ T cells from PBMCs. These receptors originate from a human donor in good health.

Considering frequency, this clonotype is medium-sized. V gene TRBV4-1 combines with J gene TRBJ2-1; TCRdb names TRBD2, which stays unverified in the absence of DNA. From germline, CDR1 is MGHRA and CDR2 YSYEKL. The CDR3 loop spans 15 amino acids. CDR3: CASSQASSGSLEQFF.

The V call is TRBV2, the J call TRBJ2-7; as DNA is missing, the TRBD2 call by TCRdb cannot be tested. The CDR3 runs 17 residues. Germline CDR1 SNHLY, CDR2 FYNNEI. CDR3 residues: CASSPPPGLAGSHEQYF.

The rearrangement joins TRBV27 to TRBJ2-7; TCRdb lists TRBD2, though no DNA is available to test this call. Per the germline V gene, CDR1 is MNHEY and CDR2 is SMNVEV (reference sequence). This CDR3 is built from 15 residues. This chain's CDR3 is CASSLSGLGTYEQYF.

The V call is TRBV5-1, the J call TRBJ2-2; TCRdb selects TRBD2, and the lack of DNA leaves this call unchecked. CDR3 length: 15 amino acids. CDR1 is SGHRS, CDR2 YFSETQ, per germline. CDR3 sequence reads: CASRGDGGTIGELFF.